These 21 T cell receptor beta chains came from one sample sequenced in a study of blood T cell repertoires in COVID-19. TCRdb keeps only in-frame clones here, not all; method: immunoSEQ multiplex PCR. This table has some 74,000 clones, approximately 76% appearing once. Sequencing used peripheral blood. These receptors all stem from a man aged 65-85 years with active or convalescent COVID-19.

This chain links TRBV6-6 with TRBJ2-5; D is unclear. Germline lookup yields CDR1 MNHNY and CDR2 SVGAGI (reference sequence). The CDR3 covers 15 residues. V was trimmed by 4 bases and J by 0 bases, leaving 12 bases between them. The DNA for the CDR3 is TGTGCCAGCAGTTCGAGCCCCCGGTACCAAGAGACCCAGTACTTC. This encodes CASSSSPRYQETQYF.

This clone was seen a single time. The gene calls are TRBV6-1 and TRBJ1-4, with no clear D. Germline V gene sequence: CDR1 MNHNS, CDR2 SASEGT. The CDR3 spans 15 residues. Trimming pared 1 base from V and 0 bases from J, leaving 6 bases between. The CDR3 region has the DNA TGTGCCAGCAGTGAAGGAGGAACAACTAATGAAAAACTGTTTTTT. The encoded protein is CASSEGGTTNEKLFF.

V usage is TRBV20-1 and J usage is TRBJ1-2; no firm D call. V was trimmed by 3 bases and J by 7 bases, leaving 6 bases between them. This CDR3 contains 10 residues. Germline lookup yields CDR1 DFQATT and CDR2 SNEGSKA (reference sequence). CDR3 coding DNA: TGCAGTGCTAGTGAGGCTGGCTACACCTTC. This codes for CSASEAGYTF.

The CDR3 DNA follows: TGTGCCAGCAGCTTGTTCCAGGGGGCAACCGGAAACACCATATATTTT. As protein: CASSLFQGATGNTIYF. The rearrangement joins TRBV5-5 to TRBJ1-3, with TRBD1 matching over 8 bases. V was clipped by 1 base and J by 4 bases; unmatched bases: 7. Germline assignment: CDR1 SGHKS and CDR2 YYEKEE (reference sequence). The CDR3 runs to 16 residues.

The V call is TRBV27, the J call TRBJ1-1; TRBD1 matches at 7 bases. CDR1 is MNHEY and CDR2 is SMNVEV in the germline V gene (reference sequence). Trimming took 0 bases from V and 1 from J; bases not matched to a gene: 2. The CDR3 contains 15 residues. The CDR3 bases are TGTGCCAGCAGTTTATCTGCAGGGGGGAACACTGAAGCTTTCTTT. Amino acids: CASSLSAGGNTEAFF.

This clone has only a few counts. The V call is TRBV6-1, the J call TRBJ1-6, with 8 bases that match TRBD1. Losses at the gene ends were 1 base for V and 9 bases for J; bases not matched to a gene: 5. The CDR3 extends over 15 amino acids. The germline CDR1 and CDR2 sequences are MNHNS and SASEGT. CDR3 protein: CASSEVTGGFSPLHF. The CDR3 region has the DNA TGTGCCAGCAGTGAAGTTACAGGGGGGTTTTCACCCCTCCACTTT.

The V and J genes are TRBV19 and TRBJ2-1; 9 nucleotides agree with TRBD2. Germline trimming cut 5 bases from V and 5 bases from J; bases unmatched to any gene: 4. The germline V gene encodes CDR1 LNHDA and CDR2 SQIVND (reference sequence). The CDR3 has 14 amino acids. The CDR3 DNA follows: TGTGCCAGTAGTTGGGTAGCGGGGGACAATGAGCAGTTCTTC. The encoded protein is CASSWVAGDNEQFF.

This clone was picked up a small number of times. V usage is TRBV6-5 and J usage is TRBJ2-7; tentatively, D is TRBD2 (6 bases). CDR3 size: 12 residues. From germline, CDR1 is MNHEY and CDR2 SVGAGI. Deletions cut 6 bases from V and 2 bases from J, with 8 bases between. The CDR3 reads CASRGGTYEQYF. The DNA of the CDR3 is TGTGCCAGCAGGGGGGGTACCTACGAGCAGTACTTC.

The chain is built from TRBV7-9 and TRBJ2-1; perhaps TRBD1 as D (6 bases). The V gene's germline CDR1 is SEHNR and CDR2 FQNEAQ (reference sequence). The CDR3 covers 13 residues. Trimming took 1 base from V and 9 from J, leaving 10 bases between them. The DNA for the CDR3 is TGTGCCAGCAGCTTAGAGGGGACACCTGAGCAGTTCTTC. Protein: CASSLEGTPEQFF.

V is TRBV3-1 (or the pseudogene TRBV3-2) and J is TRBJ2-1; D remains ambiguous. V lost 1 base and J 8 bases, leaving 15 bases between the germline ends. This CDR3 has 15 amino acids. Germline-derived CDR1 and CDR2 are LGHDT and YNNKEL (reference sequence). Written as DNA, the CDR3 is TGTGCCAGCAGCCAAGGTCCCAGTCTCGCTGATGAGCAGTTCTTC. Residues: CASSQGPSLADEQFF.

This sequence joins TRBV21-1 and TRBJ2-3; the D segment call TRBD1 is taken from the table without a DNA check. TRBV21-1 is deemed a pseudogene. The CDR3 has 23 amino acids. CDR3 protein: CASSHRYRVFDGAPLLDTDTQYF. In DNA form, the CDR3 reads TGTGCCAGCAGCCATCGATACAGAGTATTTGACGGCGCCCCCCTCCTCGACACAGATACGCAGTATTTT.

This clone was counted a few times. V and J are TRBV4-1 and TRBJ2-7, with D tentatively TRBD1 (6 bases). V was cut by 3 bases and J by 3 bases, with 15 bases left in between. Per germline, CDR1 MGHRA and CDR2 YSYEKL. CDR3 length: 15 residues. The CDR3 protein is CASSQDSGTFYEQYF. CDR3 DNA sequence: TGCGCCAGCAGCCAGGATTCCGGGACATTCTACGAGCAGTACTTC.

This sequence joins TRBV28 and TRBJ2-4; 8 nucleotides align to TRBD1. The CDR3 loop spans 12 amino acids. V lost 5 bases, J lost 14 bases, and 8 bases stayed unmatched. Germline V gene lookup returns CDR1 MDHEN and CDR2 SYDVKM. In nucleotides, the CDR3 is TGTGCCAGCAGTGCCCTCAGGACAGGGAAGTACTTC. Translation gives CASSALRTGKYF.

This rearrangement joins TRBV5-4 to TRBJ2-2; 8 positions match TRBD2. V was clipped by 4 bases and J by 5 bases; unmatched bases: 7. CDR1 and CDR2 (germline): SGHNT, YYREEE (reference sequence). The CDR3 runs to 15 residues. The CDR3 sequence is CASSPGGGETGELFF. The CDR3 DNA sequence: TGTGCCAGCAGCCCCGGGGGGGGTGAAACCGGGGAGCTGTTTTTT.

The J gene is TRBJ1-5, the V gene TRBV18; tentative D call: TRBD1 (5 bases). This CDR3 spans 16 amino acids. The ends were cut back, 5 bases at V and 6 bases at J, with 20 bases in the middle. CDR1 is KGHSH, CDR2 LQKENI, per germline. The CDR3, as DNA: TGTGCCAGCTCATCCGGTCCCGGGGGGAAGGCTCAGCCCCAGCATTTT. It is translated as CASSSGPGGKAQPQHF.

The chain recombines TRBV9 with TRBJ2-3; a weak D match, TRBD1 (7 bases). The CDR3 has 17 residues. The germline gives CDR1 SGDLS, CDR2 YYNGEE. V dropped 4 bases and J dropped 7 bases, with 25 bases sitting between them. This CDR3 reads CASSSSPTGTSGYTQYF. The CDR3 coding sequence is TGTGCCAGCAGCTCTAGCCCGACAGGGACCAGCGGGTATACGCAGTATTTT.

The genes are TRBV6-2 or TRBV6-3 and TRBJ2-5; the match to TRBD2 covers 7 bases. The ends lost 5 bases at V and 5 bases at J; junction bases unmatched: 8. CDR3 length: 14 residues. Germline CDR1 is MNHEY and CDR2 is SVGEGT. The CDR3 sequence: CASSTHGGSETQYF. DNA of the CDR3: TGTGCCAGCAGTACTCACGGGGGGTCCGAGACCCAGTACTTC.

The chain is built from TRBV7-2 and TRBJ2-3; D not certain. Deletions cut 5 bases from V and 3 bases from J, with 9 bases between. In germline, CDR1 is SGHTA, CDR2 FQGNSA. The CDR3 sequence is 13 residues long. CDR3 nucleotides: TGTGCCAGCAGCGCCCGGTGGACAGATACGCAGTATTTT. This encodes CASSARWTDTQYF.

This chain connects TRBV7-8 to TRBJ1-5; no clear D. This CDR3 is built from 13 residues. V shed 0 bases and J shed 3 bases, with 3 bases lying between them. Per germline, CDR1 SGHVS and CDR2 FQNEAQ. The CDR3 DNA reads TGTGCCAGCAGCTTAGCTCTCAATCAGCCCCAGCATTTT. Residues: CASSLALNQPQHF.

This clone was seen only a few times. The J gene is TRBJ2-7, the V gene TRBV28; D possibly corresponds to TRBD2 (5 bases). From germline, CDR1 is MDHEN and CDR2 SYDVKM. The length of the CDR3 is 15 residues. The V end lost 4 bases, the J end lost 3 bases, and 16 bases lay between the germline ends. The CDR3 spells CASSSPRVRGYEQYF. The CDR3 nucleotides are TGTGCCAGCAGTTCCCCCCGCGTTCGGGGCTACGAGCAGTACTTC.

This rearrangement joins TRBV19 to TRBJ2-7, with D possibly matching TRBD1 (6 bases). The V end lost 5 bases, the J end lost 5 bases, and 22 bases lay between the germline ends. The germline CDR1 and CDR2 sequences are LNHDA and SQIVND (reference sequence). The CDR3 is 16 residues long. The CDR3 bases are TGTGCCAGTAGTCGCAGGACAGTGAGGGTTCCGAACGAGCAGTACTTC. Translation: CASSRRTVRVPNEQYF.